This record covers a single T cell receptor (beta chain). Per the germline V gene, CDR1 is MDHEN and CDR2 is SYDVKM. The V and J ends lost 5 bases and 4 bases, in that order; junction bases with no gene match: 5. There are 14 residues in the CDR3. The table came from immunoSEQ multiplex PCR; TCRdb's copy has only in-frame clones and leaves some out. The data show some 350,000 clones, with roughly 86% seen just once and under 3% held by the top ten. These data come from a study of blood T cell repertoires in COVID-19. For the study at large: Sources were T cells, B-cell-depleted T cells, or PBMCs; the material itself was cDNA or gDNA.

Sequencing was carried out using peripheral blood. This TCR was recovered from a human donor in a cohort sampled during active COVID-19. This chain connects TRBV28 to TRBJ1-3; the match to TRBD1 covers 7 bases. This CDR3 is CASSRQGSGNTIYF. The CDR3 DNA reads as TGTGCCAGCAGTCGACAGGGTTCGGGAAACACCATATATTTT.